A selection of T cell receptor beta chains follows, all from one sample in a study of tissue T cells after allogeneic stem cell transplantation. Libraries were prepared by immunoSEQ multiplex PCR; TCRdb keeps only in-frame clonotypes and omits some of them. This sample has over 1,500 clones, with more than 75% found just once. Material: stomach tissue, obtained at autopsy. Source of these receptors: a male patient older than 55 with steroid-refractory graft-versus-host disease after an allogeneic stem cell transplant. Among the T cells, some may be from the graft donor. Each CDR3 is given with its conserved first and last residue. Fields, in order: clone size, V gene, J gene, D gene, CDR3 protein, CDR3 DNA. A D gene is named only where the DNA matches it firmly. The size entry is marked missing in some rows and otherwise reads once, few, many or a size class.

>.|TRBV25-1|TRBJ2-5|.
CASSEVRGGRETQYF
TGTGCCAGCAGTGAGGTGAGGGGGGGTCGAGAGACCCAGTACTTC
>.|TRBV7-8|TRBJ2-7|TRBD2
CASSLEGSAFFGGEQYF
TGTGCCAGCAGCTTAGAGGGATCCGCTTTTTTCGGGGGGGAGCAGTACTTC
>.|TRBV7-9|TRBJ2-7|TRBD2
CASSFPYGAGGAYEQYF
TGTGCCAGCAGCTTTCCTTACGGGGCGGGAGGGGCCTACGAGCAGTACTTC
>.|TRBV5-1|TRBJ1-1|.
CASSLAGTKDTEAFF
TGCGCCAGCAGCTTGGCCGGTACCAAGGACACTGAAGCTTTCTTT
>few|TRBV6-6|TRBJ1-1|.
CASSYGRDGDTEAFF
TGTGCCAGCAGTTACGGCAGAGACGGAGACACTGAAGCTTTCTTT
>once|TRBV11-2|TRBJ1-1|.
CASSLYGENTEAFF
TGTGCCAGCAGCTTGTATGGGGAGAACACTGAAGCTTTCTTT
>once|TRBV11-2|TRBJ1-1|TRBD1
CASSLVTGVTEAFF
TGTGCCAGCAGCTTAGTGACAGGGGTCACTGAAGCTTTCTTT
>.|TRBV5-1|TRBJ1-3|.
CASKEAGTMRNTIYF
TGCGCCAGCAAGGAAGCCGGGACAATGAGAAACACCATATATTTT
>.|TRBV7-2|TRBJ2-7|.
CASSLADSTYEQYF
TGTGCCAGCAGCTTAGCGGACAGTACCTACGAGCAGTACTTC
>once|TRBV11-2|TRBJ1-6|.
CASSPARDSPLHF
TGTGCCAGCAGCCCCGCCAGAGATTCACCCCTCCACTTT
>.|TRBV6-5|TRBJ2-7|.
CASIKTGQYEQYF
TGTGCCAGCATTAAAACCGGACAGTACGAGCAGTACTTC
>few|TRBV29-1|TRBJ2-7|.
CSVGGFYEQYF
TGCAGCGTTGGTGGGTTCTACGAGCAGTACTTC
>.|TRBV29-1|TRBJ2-1|.
CSHRDVAYNEQFF
TGCAGTCACCGGGATGTCGCCTACAATGAGCAGTTCTTC
>.|TRBV11-3|TRBJ2-4|TRBD1
CASSLGQGSIQYF
TGTGCCAGCAGCTTAGGACAGGGAAGCATTCAGTACTTC
>.|TRBV4-1|TRBJ1-1|.
CASSQQGWFDTEAFF
TGCGCCAGCAGCCAACAGGGGTGGTTTGACACTGAAGCTTTCTTT
>few|TRBV10-3|TRBJ1-3|.
CAISQPGTNYGNTIYF
TGTGCCATCAGTCAACCGGGGACAAATTATGGAAACACCATATATTTT
>.|TRBV7-9|TRBJ1-2|.
CASSFDMGFNYGYTF
TGTGCCAGCAGCTTCGATATGGGGTTTAACTATGGCTACACCTTC
>.|TRBV5-1|TRBJ1-1|.
CASSATQGRGTEAFF
TGCGCCAGCAGCGCGACCCAGGGTCGTGGCACTGAAGCTTTCTTT
>.|TRBV24-1|TRBJ2-3|TRBD2
CATSDYASGVTDTQYF
TGTGCCACCAGTGATTACGCTAGCGGAGTCACAGATACGCAGTATTTT
>.|TRBV15|TRBJ1-1|.
CATSRDSNTEAFF
TGTGCCACCAGCAGAGATTCGAACACTGAAGCTTTCTTT
>once|TRBV9|TRBJ1-4|TRBD1
CASSVTGGSEKLFF
TGTGCCAGCAGCGTAACAGGGGGCAGTGAAAAACTGTTTTTT
>.|TRBV2|TRBJ1-1|TRBD1
CASRKTPGQATEAFF
TGTGCCAGCAGAAAAACTCCGGGACAGGCAACTGAAGCTTTCTTT
>.|TRBV28|TRBJ2-3|TRBD2
CASSPGGAGTDTQYF
TGTGCCAGCAGCCCGGGAGGGGCTGGCACAGATACGCAGTATTTT
>.|TRBV7-7|TRBJ2-2|.
CASSDPPGTNTGELFF
TGTGCCAGCAGCGATCCGCCCGGGACAAACACCGGGGAGCTGTTTTTT
>.|TRBV6-2/TRBV6-3|TRBJ1-1|.
CASSYSGGQTEAFF
TGTGCCAGCAGTTACTCGGGAGGGCAAACTGAAGCTTTCTTT
>few|TRBV21-1|TRBJ1-5|.
CASSIPGTGKMGQPQHF
TGTGCCAGCAGCATTCCCGGGACAGGGAAAATGGGACAGCCCCAGCATTTT
>hyperexpanded|TRBV7-2|TRBJ1-5|.
CASSLYTGSNQPQHF
TGTGCCAGCAGCCTCTATACAGGTAGCAATCAGCCCCAGCATTTT
>.|TRBV19|TRBJ2-2|.
CASRTMGGPGELFF
TGTGCCAGTAGGACAATGGGGGGCCCCGGGGAGCTGTTTTTT
>few|TRBV3-1/TRBV3-2|TRBJ2-7|TRBD2
CASSLTSGSNEQYF
TGTGCCAGCAGCCTCACTAGCGGCTCAAACGAGCAGTACTTC
>.|TRBV7-2|TRBJ2-2|.
CASSSRTAGELFF
TGTGCCAGCAGCTCCCGGACTGCCGGGGAGCTGTTTTTT
>.|TRBV28|TRBJ1-1|.
CASSRRDTHTEAFF
TGTGCCAGCAGTCGCCGGGACACCCACACTGAAGCTTTCTTT
>.|TRBV7-7|TRBJ2-2|.
CASSLGGGVNTGELFF
TGTGCCAGCAGCTTAGGAGGGGGTGTCAACACCGGGGAGCTGTTTTTT
>.|TRBV7-8|TRBJ2-3|TRBD2
CASSLVTSGGPSLITDTQYF
TGTGCCAGCAGCTTAGTGACTAGCGGGGGACCCAGCCTAATCACAGATACGCAGTATTTT
>.|TRBV6-5|TRBJ1-1|TRBD1
CATFRQGIEAFF
TGTGCCACCTTCCGACAGGGGATTGAAGCTTTCTTT
>.|TRBV2|TRBJ2-2|.
CASSVQGGTGELFF
TGTGCCAGCAGTGTCCAGGGTGGCACCGGGGAGCTGTTTTTT
>.|TRBV4-2|TRBJ1-6|TRBD1
CASSQQGADNSPLHF
TGTGCCAGCAGCCAACAGGGGGCTGATAATTCACCCCTCCACTTT
>.|TRBV7-9|TRBJ2-7|TRBD1
CASSSDRVYEQYF
TGTGCCAGCAGCTCGGACAGGGTCTACGAGCAGTACTTC
>.|TRBV5-1|TRBJ2-3|TRBD2
CASSQNAGGRSDTQYF
TGCGCCAGCAGCCAGAATGCGGGGGGGCGGTCAGATACGCAGTATTTT
>.|TRBV7-9|TRBJ2-3|TRBD2
CASSLWGGSGSTDTQYF
TGTGCCAGCAGCTTATGGGGGGGATCTGGGAGCACAGATACGCAGTATTTT
>.|TRBV28|TRBJ1-6|.
CASSLRVEGLHF
TGTGCCAGCAGTTTGAGGGTGGAGGGCCTCCACTTT
>.|TRBV15|TRBJ2-7|.
CATSSGDSYEQYF
TGTGCCACCAGCAGCGGGGACTCCTACGAGCAGTACTTC
>.|TRBV10-3|TRBJ2-7|.
CATSAGGDYEQYF
TGTGCCACCTCGGCCGGGGGTGACTACGAGCAGTACTTC
>.|TRBV10-3|TRBJ2-3|.
CAISGGPDTQYF
TGTGCCATCAGTGGGGGCCCAGATACGCAGTATTTT
>.|TRBV9|TRBJ2-7|TRBD1
CASSPSWDRVGTYEQYF
TGTGCCAGCAGCCCAAGTTGGGACAGGGTGGGGACCTACGAGCAGTACTTC
>.|TRBV5-1|TRBJ2-7|.
CASSLNPVVYEQYF
TGCGCCAGCAGCTTGAACCCCGTTGTATACGAGCAGTACTTC
>once|TRBV28|TRBJ1-4|TRBD1
CASRDRLNEKLFF
TGTGCCAGCCGGGACAGGCTAAATGAAAAACTGTTTTTT
>.|TRBV6-5|TRBJ1-3|.
CASSYSSGPSGNTIYF
TGTGCCAGCAGTTACTCGTCGGGACCCTCTGGAAACACCATATATTTT
>.|TRBV2|TRBJ2-5|.
CASSELGGPQETQYF
TGTGCCAGCAGTGAATTGGGTGGACCCCAAGAGACCCAGTACTTC
>.|TRBV3-1/TRBV3-2|TRBJ1-4|.
CASSQSGVLAGEYEKLFF
TGTGCCAGCAGCCAAAGCGGAGTTCTGGCAGGGGAGTACGAAAAACTGTTTTTT
>.|TRBV27|TRBJ1-5|.
CASSRLNQPQHF
TGTGCCAGCAGTAGGCTTAATCAGCCCCAGCATTTT
>once|TRBV19|TRBJ1-5|.
CASGSRYSDQPQHF
TGTGCCAGTGGGAGTAGGTACAGCGATCAGCCCCAGCATTTT
>.|TRBV6-2/TRBV6-3|TRBJ1-1|.
CASSSTRGRYNTEAFF
TGTGCCAGCAGCAGCACTCGGGGCAGGTATAACACTGAAGCTTTCTTT
>.|TRBV5-1|TRBJ2-5|.
CASSLDASLGTQYF
TGCGCCAGCAGCTTGGACGCTAGTCTTGGCACCCAGTACTTC
>.|TRBV2|TRBJ1-4|TRBD1
CASNLGGQGGEKLFF
TGTGCCAGCAACCTTGGGGGACAGGGTGGTGAAAAACTGTTTTTT
>.|TRBV9|TRBJ1-3|.
CASSVLPDPGNTIYF
TGTGCCAGCAGCGTACTCCCTGACCCTGGAAACACCATATATTTT